This T cell receptor beta chain was identified during a study of post-analysis software for immune sequencing data (dated by TCRdb to the mid-2010s). A note on the overall study: Recorded disease courses included relapsing-remitting, secondary progressive and progressive-relapsing multiple sclerosis, with some patients lacking subtype annotation. The multiple sclerosis patient repertoires were compared with roughly twelve previously published healthy control repertoires from donors aged about 6 to 26 years. A subset of samples was prepared in parallel using single-end sample barcoding, then pooled and co-amplified after Illumina adapter ligation. The investigation overall reported the following: Multiple sclerosis patients had significantly lower normalized Chao1 diversity than controls, a result that suggests substantial peripheral T-cell clonal expansion. The control group was slightly older than the multiple sclerosis patient group. When samples were clustered directly using the F measure, samples prepared in the same batch co-clustered strongly, which prompted a batch-effect correction. Significantly higher frequencies in patients than in controls were found for roughly 5 TRBV segments, including TRBV5-6, TRBV5-1 and TRBV20-1.

On this clonotype: Its recognized antigen is unknown. One base away there is no much larger clone; base qualities are not given.

Via the germline V gene (reference sequence), CDR1 is GTSNPN and CDR2 SVGIG. The CDR3 spans 15 residues, from the cysteine through the phenylalanine. Only the CDR3 DNA stays, 45 bases, in frame from base 1. Trimming costs V 0 bases and J 1 base, and their ends lie 12 bases apart. To demonstrate the VDJtools post-analysis software, TCR beta repertoires were profiled from the peripheral blood of about 13 young patients with multiple sclerosis. The multiple sclerosis patients were children and adolescents ranging in age from 6 to 15 years. Library generation was performed with PCR. Instrument on record: Illumina HiSeq 2500. Unique molecular identifiers were incorporated into TCR beta cDNA libraries to reduce PCR and sequencing biases. Roughly 0.5 million cDNA molecules were obtained per 1 to 10 million input T cells, so each molecule approximated one T cell. Patient libraries were prepared and sequenced with the same protocol used for the earlier healthy control dataset. Within a given batch, samples were prepared together, multiplexed and sequenced on the same HiSeq lane. Per the authors' processing: MIGEC was used to process the raw barcoded reads, and molecular identifier groups with only a single read were discarded before consensus assembly and CDR3 extraction. Clonotype tables were post-analysed with VDJtools, and diversity was normalized by down-sampling all datasets to the smallest sample size. Repertoire overlap clustering matched CDR3 amino acid but not nucleotide sequences to correct batch-related cross-sample contamination. TCRdb trimmed the raw reads at Q25, called clones with MiXCR and kept productive beta chains. CDR3 protein sequences are deduplicated, and each keeps its most common genes and DNA. The V and J calls follow TCRdb's processing rather than the paper's. This sample gives more than 350,000 distinct CDR3 sequences in total; over 30% of them show up just once. 7.6% of the sample lies in the top ten.

Source material: blood. The sequence was collected from a girl between 2 and 10 years old with multiple sclerosis. In this chain, TRBV30 is recombined with TRBJ1-1, with no confidently assigned D gene. The CDR3 reads CAWSVYRVGNTEAFF. Here is the DNA: TGTGCCTGGAGTGTCTATAGGGTAGGGAACACTGAAGCTTTCTTT.